This T cell receptor beta chain was retrieved from a study of regulatory T cells in long-lasting Graves disease. The V and J ends lost 8 bases and 0 bases respectively, with 8 bases between them. Germline assignment: CDR1 LGHDT and CDR2 YNNKEL (reference sequence). This CDR3 contains 13 residues. Time point specified: newly diagnosed GD, antithyroid drugs for less than 3 months. From PBMCs, RNA was extracted and then used to make the TCR library. Building of the TCR beta libraries involved iRepertoire HTBI primers and Arm-PCR of CDR3 regions. Authors' processing steps: Identified segments across samples numbered some 62 TRBV and 14 to 15 TRBJ. MiXCR was run by TCRdb on the multiplex PCR reads, yielding one entry per CDR3 protein. These V and J calls derive from TCRdb rather than the authors' analysis. The data show roughly 380,000 distinct CDR3 sequences, over 15% seen once. This clonotype was counted ten times or more.

The same sample was also used in a study of T cells in Graves' hyperthyroidism and ophthalmopathy. Per that paper: The study left out patients who had uncontrolled infection, other autoimmune disease, pregnancy or lactation.

The chain has TRBV3-1 and TRBJ2-1; a possible D gene is TRBD2 (6 bases). The source is a man between 35 and 55 years old with Graves disease. Here the sequenced sample was peripheral blood mononuclear cells (PBMCs), taken at new diagnosis, from a patient treated with antithyroid drugs. The CDR3 loop reads CASGTGSYNEQFF. CDR3 sequence (DNA): TGTGCCAGCGGGACTGGCTCCTACAATGAGCAGTTCTTC.